Listed below are T cell receptor beta chains from one sample, sequenced in a study of blood T cell repertoires in COVID-19. TCRdb's table, derived via immunoSEQ multiplex PCR, lists solely in-frame clones and lacks some. The sample lists over 100,000 clones; approximately 78% were seen once. Sequences were obtained from peripheral blood. All receptors derive from a man aged 65 to 85 with acute or convalescent COVID-19. Each CDR3 is given with its conserved first and last residue. The D gene is left open where the match is weak. Rows give clone size only sometimes, using once, few, many, or a class for an expanded clone.

TRBV18	-	-	TRBJ1-5	TGTGCCAGCTCACCAGAACGGTATCAGCCCCAGCATTTT	CASSPERYQPQHF
TRBV19	-	-	TRBJ1-5	TGTGCCAGTAGGCCCAGGACAGACCTTAGCAATCAGCCCCAGCATTTT	CASRPRTDLSNQPQHF
TRBV29-1	-	-	TRBJ2-1	TGCAGCGTTGACTACTCACAGTTCTTC	CSVDYSQFF
TRBV19	TRBD1	-	TRBJ1-1	TGTGCCAGTAGCCGCGGGGACAGCTCCGTCCCTGGGACTTTCTTT	CASSRGDSSVPGTFF
TRBV15	-	-	TRBJ1-5	TGTGCCACCAGCAGAGAGGAGGGTCGAAATCAGCCCCAGCATTTT	CATSREEGRNQPQHF
TRBV2	-	-	TRBJ2-4	TGTGCCAGCAGTGAAGACAGGTTAGCCAAAAACATTCAGTACTTC	CASSEDRLAKNIQYF
TRBV6-5	TRBD1	-	TRBJ2-7	TGTGCCAGCAGTTCAAGGACAGGACCCTACGAGCAGTACTTC	CASSSRTGPYEQYF
TRBV2	-	-	TRBJ2-7	TGTGCCAGCAGTGAGGCGGGAATCATCTACGAGCAGTACTTC	CASSEAGIIYEQYF
TRBV28	-	once	TRBJ1-2	TGTGCCAGCAGTTTAGGGGGGTTTGGCTACACCTTC	CASSLGGFGYTF
TRBV5-1	TRBD2	once	TRBJ2-3	TGCGCCAGCAGCCCCCTCCCTAGCGGGGGGGCTGGGGATACGCAGTATTTT	CASSPLPSGGAGDTQYF
TRBV5-1	TRBD2	-	TRBJ2-1	TGCGCCACCAGACTAGCGATAGGTGCTGAGCAGTTCTTC	CATRLAIGAEQFF
TRBV13	-	-	TRBJ1-4	TGTGCCAGCAGCCCCTCCTGGAGCCTGAATGAAAAACTGTTTTTT	CASSPSWSLNEKLFF
TRBV11-3	TRBD2	-	TRBJ2-7	TGTGCCAGCAGCCCCCTCGCGGGGGGGAACGAGCAGTACTTC	CASSPLAGGNEQYF
TRBV7-2	-	-	TRBJ1-4	TGTGCCAGCAGCTTTAATAGCCTTAATGAAAAACTGTTTTTT	CASSFNSLNEKLFF
TRBV2	TRBD1	once	TRBJ1-1	TGTGCCAGCAGTGGCAGGGGGCGCGGGAACACTGAAGCTTTCTTT	CASSGRGRGNTEAFF
TRBV5-1	-	-	TRBJ1-1	TGCGCCAGCAGGACGGACAGTACGAACACTGAAGCTTTCTTT	CASRTDSTNTEAFF
TRBV13	-	-	TRBJ1-1	TGTGCCAGCACCCCCAGGGAAGGGGGCACTGAAGCTTTCTTT	CASTPREGGTEAFF
TRBV9	TRBD2	-	TRBJ2-1	TGTGCCAGCAGCGTAGCTACTCTGGCGGGGGACCAGTTCTTC	CASSVATLAGDQFF
TRBV7-2	TRBD1	-	TRBJ2-6	TGTGCCAGCAGCTTAGCCGGGACAGGGAACTCTGGGGCCAACGTCCTGACTTTC	CASSLAGTGNSGANVLTF
TRBV18	-	once	TRBJ2-7	TGTGCCAGCTCACCGGCCACAGGGTGGGAGCAGTACTTC	CASSPATGWEQYF
TRBV6-5	-	-	TRBJ2-2	TGTGCCAGCAGGGTGACTGTTGGGGAGCTGTTTTTT	CASRVTVGELFF
TRBV7-9	-	once	TRBJ1-1	TGTGCCAGCAGCTTAGGAGAAATGAACACTGAAGCTTTCTTT	CASSLGEMNTEAFF
TRBV6-5	TRBD1	-	TRBJ1-2	TGTGCCAGCAGTAAGGACAGGCAGCGCGACTACACCTTC	CASSKDRQRDYTF
TRBV5-1	TRBD1	-	TRBJ2-7	TGCGCCAGCAGCTTGGCCGGGACAGGGTTCGGAAGCGAGCAGTACTTC	CASSLAGTGFGSEQYF
TRBV5-6	-	-	TRBJ2-2	TGTGCCAGCAGCTTAAGAGGAAACACCGGGGAGCTGTTTTTT	CASSLRGNTGELFF
TRBV19	TRBD1	once	TRBJ1-1	TGTGCCAGTAGTCGGGCAGGGGGCGGCACTGAAGCTTTCTTT	CASSRAGGGTEAFF
TRBV6-4	-	once	TRBJ2-2	TGTGCCAGCAGCAGGGACGGGGGAACCGGGGAGCTGTTTTTT	CASSRDGGTGELFF
TRBV19	TRBD2	-	TRBJ2-3	TGTGCCAGTAGTATAGATCGAACTAGCGGGGATCGATTAGATACGCAGTATTTT	CASSIDRTSGDRLDTQYF